This TCR beta chain was observed in a study of blood T cell repertoires in COVID-19. TCRdb's table, derived via immunoSEQ multiplex PCR, lists solely in-frame clones and lacks some. The sample yields 75,000 to 90,000 clones, approximately 80% seen once. Per the germline V gene, CDR1 is KGHDR and CDR2 is SFDVKD. This CDR3 is 12 amino acids long. V was pared by 9 bases and J by 6 bases, with 3 bases of the junction left unmatched. This TCR was sampled from an elderly man with active or convalescent COVID-19. Sequencing input: peripheral blood. The J gene is TRBJ1-5, the V gene TRBV24-1, with TRBD1 identical over 8 bases. The CDR3 coding sequence is TGTGCCACCGCCGACAGGGGTCAGCCCCAGCATTTT. It encodes CATADRGQPQHF.